This T cell receptor beta chain emerged from a study of cytomegalovirus exposure and HLA in healthy donors. The germline V gene encodes CDR1 ENHRY and CDR2 SYGVKD. This CDR3 region has 13 residues. The V gene lost 6 bases and the J gene lost 0 bases, with 6 bases spanning the gap. The PCR ran on 60 Vbeta and 13 Jbeta primers. Assay: immunoSEQ multiplex PCR; the TCRdb copy retains only in-frame clones and omits some. This sample has fewer than 140,000 clones, with roughly four fifths found just once. Source material: PBMCs. This clonotype originated in a man over 45 in good health and CMV-seronegative. V usage is TRBV10-3 and J usage is TRBJ1-5; a possible D gene is TRBD1 (5 bases). CDR3 residues: CAISGGSNQPQHF. CDR3 DNA sequence: TGTGCCATCAGCGGGGGTAGCAATCAGCCCCAGCATTTT.